These T cell receptor beta chains were read from a single sample in a study of cytomegalovirus exposure and HLA in healthy donors. TCRdb's copy holds only in-frame clones and misses some; the assay was immunoSEQ multiplex PCR. The table records about 130,000 clones, roughly four fifths of them present only once. Sequencing was carried out using PBMCs. These receptors were obtained from a man under 40 in good health and CMV-seronegative. Each CDR3 is given with its conserved first and last residue. Each record gives: D gene, V gene, J gene, clone size, CDR3 DNA, CDR3 protein. The D gene is left open where the match is weak. A row's size may be missing; if present it is once, few, many or a size class.

NA	TRBV6-1	TRBJ1-3	once	TGTGCCAGCAGTGAAGGCCTCCTAGACGGAGGGGGAAACACCATATATTTT	CASSEGLLDGGGNTIYF
TRBD2	TRBV5-1	TRBJ2-3	NA	TGCGCCAGCAGCCCCGGACTAGCGGGAGGAGATACGCAGTATTTT	CASSPGLAGGDTQYF
NA	TRBV9	TRBJ1-1	NA	TGTGCCAGCAGCGTAGCGGTGGAGGTGACTGAAGCTTTCTTT	CASSVAVEVTEAFF
NA	TRBV7-3	TRBJ2-3	NA	TGTGCCAGCAGCCCCCTCGGCGGGAGCACAGATACGCAGTATTTT	CASSPLGGSTDTQYF
TRBD1	TRBV28	TRBJ2-3	NA	TGTGCCAGCAGTTCCCGGGGGGACAGGGAAACAGATACGCAGTATTTT	CASSSRGDRETDTQYF
NA	TRBV5-1	TRBJ2-7	NA	TGCGCCAGCAGCACGGGTCCCGGCTTGAGCTCCTACGAGCAGTACTTC	CASSTGPGLSSYEQYF
NA	TRBV6-5	TRBJ2-2	once	TGTGCCAGCACCGCGGGACAGACAAACACCGGGGAGCTGTTTTTT	CASTAGQTNTGELFF
NA	TRBV9	TRBJ2-1	NA	TGTGCCAGCAGCGCCGGGAGTACAGGAGAGCAGTTCTTC	CASSAGSTGEQFF
NA	TRBV4-2	TRBJ2-6	NA	TGTGCCAGCAGCCAAGATACCGGGACTGGGGCCAACGTCCTGACTTTC	CASSQDTGTGANVLTF
NA	TRBV25-1	TRBJ1-3	NA	TGTGCCAGCAGTTCAGTGGTAAACACCATATATTTT	CASSSVVNTIYF
NA	TRBV9	TRBJ1-2	NA	TGTGCCAGCAGCCAGGACAGACCAGGGGGCTACACCTTC	CASSQDRPGGYTF
NA	TRBV7-2	TRBJ2-1	once	TGTGCCAGCAGCCTACAGGGAACAACGTACAATGAGCAGTTCTTC	CASSLQGTTYNEQFF
TRBD1	TRBV14	TRBJ2-7	NA	TGTGCCAGCAGCCAAGGGGACAGGGGGCACTACGAGCAGTACTTC	CASSQGDRGHYEQYF
TRBD2	TRBV7-9	TRBJ2-7	NA	TGTGCCAGCAGCTTAGCAGACCTAGCGGACGACGAGCAGTACTTC	CASSLADLADDEQYF
TRBD2	TRBV7-8	TRBJ2-1	NA	TGTGCCAGCAGCTTAGGGGGTAGCGGGAGGGCCATCTATTATGAGCAGTTCTTC	CASSLGGSGRAIYYEQFF
NA	TRBV30	TRBJ1-1	NA	TGTGCCTGGAGACGGGGGGGCACTGAAGCTTTCTTT	CAWRRGGTEAFF
NA	TRBV5-1	TRBJ1-1	NA	TGCGCCAGCAGCCTAGCCAGCACCGACACTGAAGCTTTCTTT	CASSLASTDTEAFF
TRBD2	TRBV28	TRBJ2-1	NA	TGTGCCAGCACCCCCAGCGGGGTGTATAGCGGGAGCAGGAATGAGCAGTTCTTC	CASTPSGVYSGSRNEQFF
TRBD1	TRBV6-4	TRBJ2-5	NA	TGTGCCAGCAGTGCCGGGACAGGGGGCGCAGAGACCCAGTACTTC	CASSAGTGGAETQYF
NA	TRBV18	TRBJ2-7	NA	TGTGCCAGCTCACCAATCCGACAGACCTACGAGCAGTACTTC	CASSPIRQTYEQYF
TRBD1	TRBV7-9	TRBJ1-2	once	TGTGCCAGCAGCCCTACTCTCCAGGGGGACGACTATGGCTACACCTTC	CASSPTLQGDDYGYTF
NA	TRBV29-1	TRBJ2-3	once	TGCAGCGTTGCCCAGGGGAGCACAGATACGCAGTATTTT	CSVAQGSTDTQYF
NA	TRBV19	TRBJ1-4	once	TGTGCCAGTACGGACTGGGCTAATGAAAAACTGTTTTTT	CASTDWANEKLFF
NA	TRBV18	TRBJ2-1	NA	TGTGCCAGCTCACCTAGCGGAAGCTCCTACAATGAGCAGTTCTTC	CASSPSGSSYNEQFF
NA	TRBV6-1	TRBJ2-7	few	TGTGCCAGCAGTGAAGGACCGGGATCCACCTACGAGCAGTACTTC	CASSEGPGSTYEQYF
NA	TRBV5-1	TRBJ2-5	NA	TGCGCCAGCAGCTTCGGGACAAACCAAGAGACCCAGTACTTC	CASSFGTNQETQYF
TRBD1	TRBV29-1	TRBJ1-3	NA	TGCAGCGTGGCGGACAGGGCCTTATCGGGAAACACCATATATTTT	CSVADRALSGNTIYF
TRBD1	TRBV5-1	TRBJ2-1	NA	TGCGCCAGCAGCACCGGGACAGGGGACTACAATGAGCAGTTCTTC	CASSTGTGDYNEQFF
NA	TRBV10-1	TRBJ2-3	NA	TGCGCCAGCAGTGGAACGAGCTCCGCAGATACGCAGTATTTT	CASSGTSSADTQYF
NA	TRBV7-9	TRBJ2-7	NA	TGTGCCAGCAGCTTTGGGAGGGGGAGCTACGAGCAGTACTTC	CASSFGRGSYEQYF
NA	TRBV11-3	TRBJ2-5	NA	TGTGCCAGCATAGGAGTTTTCGGTTCGGATTACCAAGAGACCCAGTACTTC	CASIGVFGSDYQETQYF
NA	TRBV6-1	TRBJ2-1	NA	TGTGCCAGCAGTGAAGTTTTCGGGGACTACAATGAGCAGTTCTTC	CASSEVFGDYNEQFF
NA	TRBV4-1	TRBJ1-1	NA	TGCGCCAGCAGAAGGACCCGGCTGGAGGGGACTGAAGCTTTCTTT	CASRRTRLEGTEAFF